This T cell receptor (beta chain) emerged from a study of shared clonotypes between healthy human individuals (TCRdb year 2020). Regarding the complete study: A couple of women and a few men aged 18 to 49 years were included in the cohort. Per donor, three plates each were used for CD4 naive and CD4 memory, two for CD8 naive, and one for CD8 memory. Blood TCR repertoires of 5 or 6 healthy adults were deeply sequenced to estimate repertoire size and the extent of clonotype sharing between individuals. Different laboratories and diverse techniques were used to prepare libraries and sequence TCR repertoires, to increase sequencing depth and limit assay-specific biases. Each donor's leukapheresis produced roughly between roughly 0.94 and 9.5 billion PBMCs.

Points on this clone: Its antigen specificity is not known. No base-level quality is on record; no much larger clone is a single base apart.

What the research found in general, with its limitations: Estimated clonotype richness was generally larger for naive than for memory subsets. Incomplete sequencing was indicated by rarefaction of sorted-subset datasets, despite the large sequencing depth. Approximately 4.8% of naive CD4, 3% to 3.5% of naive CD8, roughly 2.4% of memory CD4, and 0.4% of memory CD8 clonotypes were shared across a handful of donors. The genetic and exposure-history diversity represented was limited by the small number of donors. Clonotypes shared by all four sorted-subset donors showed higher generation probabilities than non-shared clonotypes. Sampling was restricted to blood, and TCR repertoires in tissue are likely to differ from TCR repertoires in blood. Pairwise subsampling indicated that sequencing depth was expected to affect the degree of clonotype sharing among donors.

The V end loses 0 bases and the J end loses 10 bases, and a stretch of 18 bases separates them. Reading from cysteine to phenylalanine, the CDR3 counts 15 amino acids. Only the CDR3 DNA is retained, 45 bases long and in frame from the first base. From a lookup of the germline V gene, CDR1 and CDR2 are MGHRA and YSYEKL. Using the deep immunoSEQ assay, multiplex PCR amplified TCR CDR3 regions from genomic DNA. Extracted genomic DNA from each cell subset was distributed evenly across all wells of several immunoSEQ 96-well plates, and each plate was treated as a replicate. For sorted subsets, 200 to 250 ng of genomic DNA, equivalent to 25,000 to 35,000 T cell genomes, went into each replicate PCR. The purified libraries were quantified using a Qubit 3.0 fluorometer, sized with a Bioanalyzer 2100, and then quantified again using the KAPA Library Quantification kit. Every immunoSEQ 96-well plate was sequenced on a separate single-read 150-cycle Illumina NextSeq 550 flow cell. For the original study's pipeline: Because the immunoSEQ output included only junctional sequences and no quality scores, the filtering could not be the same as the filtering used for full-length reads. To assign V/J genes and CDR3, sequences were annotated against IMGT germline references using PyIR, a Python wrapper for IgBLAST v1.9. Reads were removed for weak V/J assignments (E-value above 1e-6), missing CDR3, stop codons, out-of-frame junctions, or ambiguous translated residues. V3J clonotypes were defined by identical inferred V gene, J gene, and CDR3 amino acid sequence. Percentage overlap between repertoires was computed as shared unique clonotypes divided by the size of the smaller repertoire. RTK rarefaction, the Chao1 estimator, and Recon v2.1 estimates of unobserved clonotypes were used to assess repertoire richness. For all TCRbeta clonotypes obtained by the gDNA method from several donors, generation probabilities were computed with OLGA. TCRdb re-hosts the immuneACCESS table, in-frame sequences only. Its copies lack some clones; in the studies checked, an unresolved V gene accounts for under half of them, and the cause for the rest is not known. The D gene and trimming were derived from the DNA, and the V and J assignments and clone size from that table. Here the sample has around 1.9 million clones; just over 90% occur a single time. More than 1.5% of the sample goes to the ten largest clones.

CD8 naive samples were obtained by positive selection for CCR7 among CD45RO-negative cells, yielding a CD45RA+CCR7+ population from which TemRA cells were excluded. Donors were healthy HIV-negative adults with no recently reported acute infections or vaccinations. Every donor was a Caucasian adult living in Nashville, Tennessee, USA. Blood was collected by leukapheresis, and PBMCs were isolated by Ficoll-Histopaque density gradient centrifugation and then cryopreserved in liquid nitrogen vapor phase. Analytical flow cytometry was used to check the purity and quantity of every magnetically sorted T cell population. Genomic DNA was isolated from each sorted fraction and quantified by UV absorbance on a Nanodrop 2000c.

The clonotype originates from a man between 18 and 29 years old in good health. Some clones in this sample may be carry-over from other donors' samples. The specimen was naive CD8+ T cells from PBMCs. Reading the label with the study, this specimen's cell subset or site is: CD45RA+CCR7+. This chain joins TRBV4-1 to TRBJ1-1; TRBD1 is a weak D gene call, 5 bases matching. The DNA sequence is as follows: TGCGCCAGCAGCCAAGATCTCATGGGCCCTGGGGGAGCTTTCTTT. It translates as CASSQDLMGPGGAFF.